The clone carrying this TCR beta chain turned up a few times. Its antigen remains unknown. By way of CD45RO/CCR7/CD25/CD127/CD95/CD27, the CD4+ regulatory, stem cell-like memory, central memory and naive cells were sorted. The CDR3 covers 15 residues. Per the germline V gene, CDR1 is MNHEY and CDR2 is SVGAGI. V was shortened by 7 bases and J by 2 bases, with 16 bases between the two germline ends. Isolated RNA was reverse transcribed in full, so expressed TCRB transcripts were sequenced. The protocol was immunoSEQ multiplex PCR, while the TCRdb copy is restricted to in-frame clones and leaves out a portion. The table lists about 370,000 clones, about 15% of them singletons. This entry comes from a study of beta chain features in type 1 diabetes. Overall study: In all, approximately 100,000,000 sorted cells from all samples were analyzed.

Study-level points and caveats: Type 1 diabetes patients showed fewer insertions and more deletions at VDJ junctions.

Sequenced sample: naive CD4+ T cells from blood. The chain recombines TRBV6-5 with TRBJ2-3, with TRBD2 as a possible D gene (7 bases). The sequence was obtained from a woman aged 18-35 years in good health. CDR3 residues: CASKQGGAITDTQYF. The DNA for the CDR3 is TGTGCCAGCAAACAAGGGGGGGCTATCACAGATACGCAGTATTTT.